The clone carrying this T cell receptor (beta chain) was seen only once. Its antigen is unknown. This entry comes from a study of radiation and T cells in renal cell carcinoma. Study results and limitations: Top tumor clonotypes rose in blood 2 weeks post-radiation, then contracted.

The CDR3 extends over 13 amino acids. V gave up 6 bases and J gave up 4 bases, with 13 bases separating them. Time point noted: blood 2 weeks post-SBRT. Regarding treatment: 15 Gy SBRT to primary tumor, nephrectomy 4 weeks later. The repertoire was sequenced with immunoSEQ multiplex PCR; TCRdb's copy has only in-frame clones and lacks some. In the table there are some 130,000 clones, 81% of which are singletons. The TCR was taken from a woman aged 55-75 years with renal cell carcinoma. Material: blood, obtained from a patient whose treatment included radiotherapy and nephrectomy. This rearrangement joins TRBV23-1 to TRBJ2-7, with a tentative D call TRBD2 (6 bases). TRBV23-1 counts as an open reading frame of uncertain function. CDR3 sequence: CASRPCRGYEQYF. The DNA of the CDR3 is TGCGCCAGCAGACCTTGTCGGGGGTACGAGCAGTACTTC.